Sequencing of this T cell receptor (beta chain) was carried out in a study of blood T cell repertoires in COVID-19. Overall study: COVID-19 samples, acute and convalescent, were from the United States, Italy and Spain.

Under the authors' procedure: Reference gene primer amplification gave estimated nucleated cell counts. Profiled with immunoSEQ multiplex PCR; TCRdb holds only in-frame clones, not every one. That table furnishes V, J and clone size, whereas the DNA furnished D and trimming. The sample shows about 240,000 clones, 86% of them seen only once. CDR1 is SQVTM, CDR2 ANQGSEA, per germline. The CDR3 sequence is 14 residues long. The ends lost 8 bases at V and 5 bases at J; junction bases unmatched: 12. The genes are TRBV29-1 and TRBJ2-1; 7 nucleotides match TRBD2. This sequence was found in a man at least 80 years old with acute or convalescent COVID-19. The sequenced material came from peripheral blood. CDR3 amino acids: CSTSSGLPNNEQFF. CDR3 sequence (DNA): TGCAGCACCTCTTCGGGACTACCAAACAATGAGCAGTTCTTC.